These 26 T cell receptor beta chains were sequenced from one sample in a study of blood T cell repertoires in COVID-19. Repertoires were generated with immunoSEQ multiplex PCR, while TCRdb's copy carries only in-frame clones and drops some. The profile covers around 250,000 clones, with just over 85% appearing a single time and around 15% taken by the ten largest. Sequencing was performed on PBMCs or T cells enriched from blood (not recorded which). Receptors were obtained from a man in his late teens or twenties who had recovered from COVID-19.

The CDR3: CASSYRGALSGNTIYF. CDR3 DNA sequence: TGTGCCAGCAGCTACAGGGGCGCCCTCTCTGGAAACACCATATATTTT. The genes are TRBV3-1 (or the pseudogene TRBV3-2) and TRBJ1-3; TRBD1 aligns across 7 bases. V was clipped by 5 bases and J by 0 bases; unmatched bases: 7. Germline CDR1 and CDR2: LGHDT and YNNKEL (reference sequence). This CDR3 has 16 amino acids.

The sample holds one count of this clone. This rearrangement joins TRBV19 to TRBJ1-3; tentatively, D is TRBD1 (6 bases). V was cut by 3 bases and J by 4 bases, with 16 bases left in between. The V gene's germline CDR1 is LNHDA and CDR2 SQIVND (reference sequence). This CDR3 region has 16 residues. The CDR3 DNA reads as TGTGCCAGTAGTATTCGGGGGGGCTTACGGGGAAACACCATATATTTT. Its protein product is CASSIRGGLRGNTIYF.

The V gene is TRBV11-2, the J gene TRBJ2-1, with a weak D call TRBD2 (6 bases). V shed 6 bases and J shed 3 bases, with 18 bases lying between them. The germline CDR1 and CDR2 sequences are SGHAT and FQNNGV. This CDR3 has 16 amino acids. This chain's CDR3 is CASRRVGGSLYNEQFF. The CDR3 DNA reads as TGTGCCAGCAGACGAGTTGGGGGGAGTCTCTACAATGAGCAGTTCTTC.

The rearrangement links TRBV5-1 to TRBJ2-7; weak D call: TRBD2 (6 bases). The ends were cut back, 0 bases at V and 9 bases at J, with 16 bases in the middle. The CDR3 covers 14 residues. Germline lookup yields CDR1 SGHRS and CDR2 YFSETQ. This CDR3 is CASSLAASDGWQYF. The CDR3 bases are TGCGCCAGCAGCTTGGCCGCTAGCGATGGATGGCAGTACTTC.

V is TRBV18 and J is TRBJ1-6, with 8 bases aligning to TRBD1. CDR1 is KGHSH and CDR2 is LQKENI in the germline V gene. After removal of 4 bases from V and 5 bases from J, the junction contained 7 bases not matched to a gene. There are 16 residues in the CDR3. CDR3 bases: TGTGCCAGCTCACTAAATCCGGGACAGGATAATTCACCCCTCCACTTT. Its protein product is CASSLNPGQDNSPLHF.

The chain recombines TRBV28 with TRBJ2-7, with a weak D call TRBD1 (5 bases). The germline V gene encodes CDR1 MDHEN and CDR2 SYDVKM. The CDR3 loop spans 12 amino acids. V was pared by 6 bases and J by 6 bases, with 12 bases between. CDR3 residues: CASRTQGFEQYF. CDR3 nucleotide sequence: TGTGCCAGCAGGACTCAGGGTTTCGAGCAGTACTTC.

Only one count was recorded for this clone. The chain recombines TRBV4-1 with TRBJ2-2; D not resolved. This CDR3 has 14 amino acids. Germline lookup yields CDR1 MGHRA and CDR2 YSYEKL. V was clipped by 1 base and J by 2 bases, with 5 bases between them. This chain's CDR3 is CASSQGSNTGELFF. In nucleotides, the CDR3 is TGCGCCAGCAGCCAAGGGAGTAACACCGGGGAGCTGTTTTTT.

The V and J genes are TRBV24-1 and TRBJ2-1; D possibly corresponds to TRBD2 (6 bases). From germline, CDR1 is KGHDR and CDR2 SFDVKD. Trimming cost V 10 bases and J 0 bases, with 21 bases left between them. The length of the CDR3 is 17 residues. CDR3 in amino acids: CATEDPRGTNSYNEQFF. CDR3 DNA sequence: TGTGCCACAGAGGACCCCCGGGGGACCAACTCCTACAATGAGCAGTTCTTC.

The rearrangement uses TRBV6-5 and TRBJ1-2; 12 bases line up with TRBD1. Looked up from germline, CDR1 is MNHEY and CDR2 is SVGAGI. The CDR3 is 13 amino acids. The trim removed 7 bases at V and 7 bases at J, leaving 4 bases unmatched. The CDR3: CASTGTGGLGYTF. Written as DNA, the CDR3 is TGTGCCAGCACCGGGACAGGGGGCCTTGGCTACACCTTC.

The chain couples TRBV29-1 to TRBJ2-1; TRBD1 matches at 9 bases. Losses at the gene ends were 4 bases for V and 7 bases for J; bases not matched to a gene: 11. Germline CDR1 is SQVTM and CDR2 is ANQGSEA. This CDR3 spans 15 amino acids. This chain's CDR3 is CSVARDRVVGNEQFF. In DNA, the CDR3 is TGCAGCGTTGCCAGGGACAGGGTGGTGGGGAATGAGCAGTTCTTC.

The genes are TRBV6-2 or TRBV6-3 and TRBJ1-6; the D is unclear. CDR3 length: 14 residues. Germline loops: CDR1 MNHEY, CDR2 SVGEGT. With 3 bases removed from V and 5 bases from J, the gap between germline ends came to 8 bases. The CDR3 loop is CASSYSMDNSPLHF. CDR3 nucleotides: TGTGCCAGCAGTTATTCTATGGATAATTCACCCCTCCACTTT.

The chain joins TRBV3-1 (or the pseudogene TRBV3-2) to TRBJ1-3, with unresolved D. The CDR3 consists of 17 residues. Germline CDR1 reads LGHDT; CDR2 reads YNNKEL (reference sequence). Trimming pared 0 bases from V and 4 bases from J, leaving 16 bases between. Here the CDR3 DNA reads TGTGCCAGCAGCCAAGATTCGGTCTCAATCTCGGGAAACACCATATATTTT. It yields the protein CASSQDSVSISGNTIYF.

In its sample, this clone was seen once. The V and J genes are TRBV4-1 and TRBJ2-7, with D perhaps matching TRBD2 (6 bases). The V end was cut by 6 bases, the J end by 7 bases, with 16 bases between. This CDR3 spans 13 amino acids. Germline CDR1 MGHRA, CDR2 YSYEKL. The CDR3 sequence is CASRLETRGEQYF. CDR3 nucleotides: TGCGCCAGCAGGCTCGAGACTAGAGGTGAGCAGTACTTC.

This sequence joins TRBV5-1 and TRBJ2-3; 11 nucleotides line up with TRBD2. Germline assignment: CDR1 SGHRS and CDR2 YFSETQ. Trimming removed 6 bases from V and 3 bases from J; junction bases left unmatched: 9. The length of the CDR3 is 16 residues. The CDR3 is CASTKAVAGGTDTQYF. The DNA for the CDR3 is TGCGCCAGCACCAAGGCGGTAGCGGGGGGGACAGATACGCAGTATTTT.

The CDR3 DNA is TGTGCCAGTAGTCGAGGGCAAGAGACCCAGTACTTC. Protein sequence: CASSRGQETQYF. The V and J genes are TRBV19 and TRBJ2-5; tentative D call: TRBD2 (5 bases). Germline assignment: CDR1 LNHDA and CDR2 SQIVND (reference sequence). With 5 bases removed from V and 2 bases from J, the gap between germline ends came to 6 bases. This CDR3 contains 12 residues.

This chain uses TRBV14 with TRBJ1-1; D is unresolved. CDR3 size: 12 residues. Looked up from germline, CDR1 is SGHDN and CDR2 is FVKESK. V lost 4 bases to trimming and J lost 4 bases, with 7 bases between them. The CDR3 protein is CASSPAGTEAFF. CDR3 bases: TGTGCCAGCAGCCCGGCGGGCACTGAAGCTTTCTTT.

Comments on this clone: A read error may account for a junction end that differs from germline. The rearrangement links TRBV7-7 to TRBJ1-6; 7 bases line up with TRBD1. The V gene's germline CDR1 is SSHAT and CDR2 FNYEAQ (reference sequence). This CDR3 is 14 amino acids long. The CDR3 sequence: CASSNGQENSPLHF. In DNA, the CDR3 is TGTGCTAGCAGCAACGGACAGGAGAATTCACCCCTCCACTTT.

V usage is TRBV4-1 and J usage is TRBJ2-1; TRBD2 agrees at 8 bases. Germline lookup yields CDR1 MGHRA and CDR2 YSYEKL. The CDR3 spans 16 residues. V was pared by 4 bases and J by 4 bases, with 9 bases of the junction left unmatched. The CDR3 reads CASSPLASGGYNEQFF. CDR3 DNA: TGCGCCAGCAGCCCTCTAGCGAGCGGGGGATACAATGAGCAGTTCTTC.

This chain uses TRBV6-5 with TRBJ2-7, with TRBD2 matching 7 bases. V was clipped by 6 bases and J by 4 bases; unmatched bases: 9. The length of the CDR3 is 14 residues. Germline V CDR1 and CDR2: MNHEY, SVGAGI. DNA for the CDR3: TGTGCCAGCAGCGTCGGGACTACCTCATACGAGCAGTACTTC. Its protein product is CASSVGTTSYEQYF.

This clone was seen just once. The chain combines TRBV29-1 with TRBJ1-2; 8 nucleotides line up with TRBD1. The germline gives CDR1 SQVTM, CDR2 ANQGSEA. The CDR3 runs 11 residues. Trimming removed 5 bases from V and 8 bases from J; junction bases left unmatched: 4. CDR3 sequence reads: CSVSGGEGYTF. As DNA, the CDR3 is TGCAGCGTTTCAGGGGGCGAAGGCTACACCTTC.

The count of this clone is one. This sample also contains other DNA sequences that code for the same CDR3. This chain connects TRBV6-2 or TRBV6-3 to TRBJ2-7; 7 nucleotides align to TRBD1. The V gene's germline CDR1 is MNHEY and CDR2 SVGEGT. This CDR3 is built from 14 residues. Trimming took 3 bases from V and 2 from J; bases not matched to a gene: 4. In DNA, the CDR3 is TGTGCCAGCAGTTATTCGCAGGGGGCCTACGAGCAGTACTTC. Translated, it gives CASSYSQGAYEQYF.

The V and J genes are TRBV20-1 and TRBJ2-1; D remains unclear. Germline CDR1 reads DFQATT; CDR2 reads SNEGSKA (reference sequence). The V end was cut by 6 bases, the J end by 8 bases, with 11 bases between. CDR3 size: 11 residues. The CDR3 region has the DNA TGCAGTGCCAGTCCTGGCTATGAGCAGTTCTTC. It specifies CSASPGYEQFF.

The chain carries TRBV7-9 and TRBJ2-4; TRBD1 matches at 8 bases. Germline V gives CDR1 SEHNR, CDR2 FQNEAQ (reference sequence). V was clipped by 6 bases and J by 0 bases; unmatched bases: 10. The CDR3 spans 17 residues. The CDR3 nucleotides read TGTGCCAGCAGTTCAGACAGGGGCAAACTAGCCAAAAACATTCAGTACTTC. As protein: CASSSDRGKLAKNIQYF. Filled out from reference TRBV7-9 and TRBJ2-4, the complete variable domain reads DTGVSQNPRHKITKRGQNVTFRCDPISEHNRLYWYRQTLGQGPEFLTYFQNEAQLEKSRLLSDRFSAERPKGSFSTLEIQRTEQGDSAMYLCASSSDRGKLAKNIQYFGAGTRLSVL.

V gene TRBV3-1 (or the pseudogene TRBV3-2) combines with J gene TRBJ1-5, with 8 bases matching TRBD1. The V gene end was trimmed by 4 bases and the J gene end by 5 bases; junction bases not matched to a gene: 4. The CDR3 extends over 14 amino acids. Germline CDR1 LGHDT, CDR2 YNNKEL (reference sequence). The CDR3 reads CASSPGTGDQPQHF. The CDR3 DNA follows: TGTGCCAGCAGCCCCGGGACAGGTGATCAGCCCCAGCATTTT.

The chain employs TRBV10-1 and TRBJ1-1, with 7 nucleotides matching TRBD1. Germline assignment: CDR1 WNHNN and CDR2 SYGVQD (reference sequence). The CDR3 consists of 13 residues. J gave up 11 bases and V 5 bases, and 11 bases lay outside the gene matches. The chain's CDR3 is CASSRTTGIAAFF. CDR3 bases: TGCGCCAGCAGTAGGACGACAGGGATCGCGGCTTTCTTT.

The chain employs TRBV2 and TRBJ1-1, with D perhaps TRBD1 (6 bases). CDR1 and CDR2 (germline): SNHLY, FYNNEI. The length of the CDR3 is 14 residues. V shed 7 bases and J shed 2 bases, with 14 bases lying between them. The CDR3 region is CASTDSPVNTEAFF. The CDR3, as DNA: TGTGCCAGCACGGACAGCCCGGTCAACACTGAAGCTTTCTTT.